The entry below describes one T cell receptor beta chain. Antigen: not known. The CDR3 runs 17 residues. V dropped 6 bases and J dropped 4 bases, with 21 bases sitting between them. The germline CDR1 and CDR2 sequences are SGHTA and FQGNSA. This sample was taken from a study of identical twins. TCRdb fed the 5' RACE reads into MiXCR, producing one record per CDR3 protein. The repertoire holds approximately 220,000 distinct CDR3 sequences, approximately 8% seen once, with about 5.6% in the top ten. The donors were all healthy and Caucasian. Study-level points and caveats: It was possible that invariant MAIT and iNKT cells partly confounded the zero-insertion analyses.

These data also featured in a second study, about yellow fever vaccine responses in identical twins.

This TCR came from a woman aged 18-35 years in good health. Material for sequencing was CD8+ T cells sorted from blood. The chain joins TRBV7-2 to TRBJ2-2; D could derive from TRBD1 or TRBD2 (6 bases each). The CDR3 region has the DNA TGTGCCAGCAGTTCCCGACTGAGGGGGGCGGGCACCGGGGAGCTGTTTTTT. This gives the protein CASSSRLRGAGTGELFF.